This TCR beta chain was sequenced during a study of cytomegalovirus exposure and HLA in healthy donors. Germline assignment: CDR1 MDHEN and CDR2 SYDVKM. The CDR3 runs 15 residues. Trimming shortened V by 5 bases and J by 4 bases, and 18 bases separated the two germline ends. The study ran its PCR with 60 Vbeta and 13 Jbeta primers. The assay was immunoSEQ multiplex PCR, and TCRdb's table has in-frame clones only and misses some. The sample lists approximately 130,000 clones, approximately 80% occurring once. The chain has TRBV28 and TRBJ2-7; perhaps TRBD2 as D (6 bases). Sequencing input: PBMCs. The TCR was taken from a man aged 25 to 40 in good health and CMV-seronegative. This chain's CDR3 is CASSVSAAGSYEQYF. As DNA, the CDR3 is TGTGCCAGCAGTGTATCTGCGGCGGGATCTTACGAGCAGTACTTC.